Sequencing of this TCR beta chain was carried out in a study of cytomegalovirus exposure and HLA in healthy donors. Study results and caveats: Cytomegalovirus association was listed for 150 or so TCR beta chains.

Use of 60 Vbeta and 13 Jbeta primers characterized the PCR. TCRdb's table, derived via immunoSEQ multiplex PCR, lists solely in-frame clones and lacks some. Seen here are approximately 190,000 clones, 77% observed once, and the top ten hold roughly 2.1%. The CDR3 loop spans 14 amino acids. The V and J ends lost 6 bases and 3 bases respectively, with 14 bases between them. Looked up from germline, CDR1 is SGHTA and CDR2 is FQGNSA. To note about this clone: As yet, its antigen is unknown.

The source material was PBMCs. The receptor's source is a woman aged 30 to 39 in good health and CMV-seropositive. The V and J genes are TRBV7-2 and TRBJ1-2; D unresolved. This CDR3 reads CASSSLSRHYGYTF. The CDR3 DNA is TGTGCCAGCAGTTCACTAAGTCGTCACTATGGCTACACCTTC.